Presented here are 17 T cell receptor beta chains from one specimen sequenced in a study of cytomegalovirus exposure and HLA in healthy donors. The PCR used 60 Vbeta and 13 Jbeta primers. Only in-frame clones appear in the TCRdb table, and some are missing; sequencing was by immunoSEQ multiplex PCR. The sample consists of 95,000 to 150,000 clones, over 60% of them appearing once. What was sequenced was PBMCs. The receptors originated from a female donor in good health and CMV-seronegative.

Worth noting for this clone: The same CDR3 arises from other DNA sequences in this sample as well. The chain combines TRBV28 with TRBJ1-2; no clear D gene. V gave up 3 bases and J gave up 8 bases, with 7 bases separating them. CDR1 MDHEN and CDR2 SYDVKM come from the germline V gene. The CDR3 spans 11 residues. The CDR3 coding sequence is TGTGCCAGCAGTTTGGGCTTGGGCTACACCTTC. Amino acids: CASSLGLGYTF.

The chain carries TRBV5-5 and TRBJ2-7, with D possibly being TRBD2 (5 bases). Trimming shortened V by 0 bases and J by 7 bases, and 8 bases separated the two germline ends. The CDR3 is 12 residues long. Germline V gives CDR1 SGHKS, CDR2 YYEKEE (reference sequence). CDR3 DNA: TGTGCCAGCAGCTTGGCGGGGAATGAGCAGTACTTC. Protein sequence: CASSLAGNEQYF.

The chain recombines TRBV25-1 with TRBJ1-1, with no clear D. V lost 8 bases and J lost 10, with 14 bases in between. Germline CDR1 is MGHDK and CDR2 is SYGVNS. This CDR3 contains 11 residues. CDR3 bases: TGTGCCAGCTCCGGACTGGGAATAGCTTTCTTT. This gives the protein CASSGLGIAFF.

This clone was seen only once. The chain uses TRBV19 and TRBJ2-7, with D uncertain. CDR3 length equals 11 residues. The germline V gene encodes CDR1 LNHDA and CDR2 SQIVND (reference sequence). V shed 4 bases and J shed 7 bases, with 8 bases lying between them. The CDR3: CASSNHYEQYF. The DNA for the CDR3 is TGTGCCAGTAGTAACCACTATGAGCAGTACTTC.

This clone was detected once. This rearrangement joins TRBV10-3 to TRBJ2-7; 8 bases are a match to TRBD2. Germline CDR1 and CDR2: ENHRY and SYGVKD. Trimming at V came to 0 bases and at J to 0 bases, leaving 4 bases not matched to a gene. The CDR3 has 16 residues. In DNA, the CDR3 is TGTGCCATCAGTGAGTCGGGAGCGGGGGTCTCCTACGAGCAGTACTTC. It encodes CAISESGAGVSYEQYF.

The CDR3, as DNA: TGTGCCAGCAGTGAAGAGGGTAGCGGGAGGGCCTTGAACGAGCAGTACTTC. Protein sequence: CASSEEGSGRALNEQYF. V gene TRBV2 combines with J gene TRBJ2-7; 11 bases agree with TRBD2. CDR1 and CDR2 from the germline V gene are SNHLY and FYNNEI. This CDR3 contains 17 residues. J lost 5 bases, V lost 1 base, and 10 bases had no gene match.

V gene TRBV6-5 combines with J gene TRBJ1-2, with unresolved D. In germline, CDR1 is MNHEY, CDR2 SVGAGI. This CDR3 region has 14 residues. Deletions cut 10 bases from V and 4 bases from J, with 19 bases between. The CDR3 sequence is CATRPSGISYGYTF. In DNA, the CDR3 is TGTGCCACGAGACCCTCAGGCATTTCCTATGGCTACACCTTC.

This chain joins TRBV5-1 and TRBJ2-1; 9 bases map to TRBD2. The germline gives CDR1 SGHRS, CDR2 YFSETQ. Losses at the gene ends were 0 bases for V and 8 bases for J; bases not matched to a gene: 9. The CDR3 sequence is 16 residues long. In DNA, the CDR3 is TGCGCCAGCAGCTTGGGTAGAGCGGGACTAGCAGATGAGCAGTTCTTC. Translating gives CASSLGRAGLADEQFF.

The chain has TRBV6-1 and TRBJ2-3, with 8 positions matching TRBD2. The CDR3 spans 13 residues. The germline V gene has CDR1 MNHNS and CDR2 SASEGT. The V and J ends lost 9 bases and 6 bases, in that order; junction bases with no gene match: 8. CDR3 nucleotides: TGTGCCAGTCTGCGGGAGGCGGGGGATACGCAGTATTTT. It codes for CASLREAGDTQYF.

The CDR3 here is CASSSRSGARNTIYF. The CDR3 DNA follows: TGTGCCAGCAGCTCAAGGTCAGGGGCTCGAAACACCATATATTTT. V gene TRBV13 combines with J gene TRBJ1-3; D perhaps matches TRBD1 (6 bases). Trimming took 4 bases from V and 5 from J, leaving 15 bases between them. The CDR3 sequence is 15 residues long. Germline CDR1 and CDR2: PRHDT and FYEKMQ (reference sequence).

The chain carries TRBV30 and TRBJ2-1; 11 bases match TRBD2. Per the germline V gene, CDR1 is GTSNPN and CDR2 is SVGIG (reference sequence). This CDR3 is built from 15 residues. V lost 1 base to trimming and J lost 9 bases; unmatched junction nucleotides: 8. CDR3 sequence: CAWSEMGLAAAEQFF. CDR3 sequence (DNA): TGTGCCTGGAGTGAAATGGGACTAGCGGCCGCTGAGCAGTTCTTC.

This clone was seen a few times. The chain recombines TRBV7-2 with TRBJ1-3; D gene ambiguous. V lost 3 bases and J 0 bases, leaving 12 bases between the germline ends. Germline V lookup: CDR1 SGHTA, CDR2 FQGNSA. This CDR3 contains 16 residues. The CDR3 is CASSFSQLHSGNTIYF. The CDR3 nucleotides read TGTGCCAGCAGCTTCTCACAGTTACACTCTGGAAACACCATATATTTT.

The chain combines TRBV5-4 with TRBJ2-4; 7 nucleotides line up with TRBD1. With V trimmed by 4 bases and J by 9 bases, 16 bases remained unmatched. Germline V gene data show CDR1 as SGHNT and CDR2 as YYREEE (reference sequence). CDR3 length equals 16 residues. The CDR3 region has the DNA TGTGCCAGCAGCCCACCGGGGACAGCCGGAGGACGCATTCAGTACTTC. Its translation is CASSPPGTAGGRIQYF.

This clone was recorded once. The chain recombines TRBV19 with TRBJ1-5, with TRBD1 as a possible D gene (6 bases). V was clipped by 3 bases and J by 4 bases, with 16 bases between them. Germline CDR1 LNHDA, CDR2 SQIVND (reference sequence). The CDR3 has 16 amino acids. The CDR3 spells CASSMGVAGVNQPQHF. CDR3 coding DNA: TGTGCCAGTAGTATGGGCGTCGCAGGGGTGAATCAGCCCCAGCATTTT. The full variable domain, its missing parts supplied by reference TRBV19 and TRBJ1-5, is DGGITQSPKYLFRKEGQNVTLSCEQNLNHDAMYWYRQDPGQGLRLIYYSQIVNDFQKGDIAEGYSVSREKKESFPLTVTSAQKNPTAFYLCASSMGVAGVNQPQHFGDGTRLSIL.

The chain combines TRBV11-2 with TRBJ2-1; D perhaps matches TRBD2 (6 bases). Germline V lookup: CDR1 SGHAT, CDR2 FQNNGV. V was shortened by 1 base and J by 6 bases, with 16 bases between the two germline ends. The CDR3 has 16 residues. The CDR3 DNA reads TGTGCCAGCAGCTTAGGGGTTAGCGGAGCCTCCAATGAGCAGTTCTTC. The encoded protein is CASSLGVSGASNEQFF.

This clone was detected only a few times. This chain connects TRBV6-4 to TRBJ1-2, with 7 bases lining up with TRBD1. The CDR3 contains 16 residues. V shed 2 bases, J shed 2 bases, and the junction held 8 bases outside the gene matches. Per the germline V gene, CDR1 is MRHNA and CDR2 is SNTAGT. Written as DNA, the CDR3 is TGTGCCAGCAGTGACGGAACCTCGACAGGGAACTATGGCTACACCTTC. Encoded protein: CASSDGTSTGNYGYTF.

The J gene is TRBJ2-7, the V gene TRBV9; 7 bases align to TRBD1. With V trimmed by 3 bases and J by 0 bases, 6 bases remained unmatched. CDR3 length: 15 amino acids. Germline CDR1 and CDR2: SGDLS and YYNGEE. The CDR3 DNA reads TGTGCCAGCAGCGCCGGGACAGATTTCTCCTACGAGCAGTACTTC. Residues: CASSAGTDFSYEQYF.